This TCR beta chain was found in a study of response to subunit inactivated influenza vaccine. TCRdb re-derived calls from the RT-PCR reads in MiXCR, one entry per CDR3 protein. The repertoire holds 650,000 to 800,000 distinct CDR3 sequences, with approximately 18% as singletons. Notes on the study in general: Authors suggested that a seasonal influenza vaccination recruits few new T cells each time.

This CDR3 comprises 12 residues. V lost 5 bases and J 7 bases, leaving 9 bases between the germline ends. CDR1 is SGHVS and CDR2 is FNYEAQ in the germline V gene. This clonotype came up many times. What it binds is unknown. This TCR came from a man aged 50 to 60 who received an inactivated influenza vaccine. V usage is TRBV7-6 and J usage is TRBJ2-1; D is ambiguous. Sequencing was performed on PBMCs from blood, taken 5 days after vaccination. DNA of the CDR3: TGTGCCAGCAGCCTGACATGGAATGAGCAGTTCTTC. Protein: CASSLTWNEQFF. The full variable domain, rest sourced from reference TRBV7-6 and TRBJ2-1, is GAGVSQSPRYKVTKRGQDVALRCDPISGHVSLYWYRQALGQGPEFLTYFNYEAQQDKSGLPNDRFSAERPEGSISTLTIQRTEQRDSAMYRCASSLTWNEQFFGPGTRLTVL.